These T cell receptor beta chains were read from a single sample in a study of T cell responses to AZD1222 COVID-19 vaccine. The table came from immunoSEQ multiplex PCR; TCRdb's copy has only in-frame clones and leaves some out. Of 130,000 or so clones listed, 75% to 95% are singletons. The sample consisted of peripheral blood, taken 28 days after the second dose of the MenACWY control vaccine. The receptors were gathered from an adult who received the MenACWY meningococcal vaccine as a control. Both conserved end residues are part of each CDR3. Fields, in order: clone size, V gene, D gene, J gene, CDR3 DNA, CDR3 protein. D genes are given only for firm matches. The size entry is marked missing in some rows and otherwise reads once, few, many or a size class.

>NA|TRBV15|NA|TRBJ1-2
TGTGCCACCGGCGGGGTCCCCTATGGCTACACCTTC
CATGGVPYGYTF
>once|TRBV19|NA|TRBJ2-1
TGTGCCAGTAGCCCTCAACCTCCTAACGGCCGCTCCTACAATGAGCAGTTCTTC
CASSPQPPNGRSYNEQFF
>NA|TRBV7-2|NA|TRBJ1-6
TGTGCCAGCAGCTTAGGGGGCGGGGGGAATTCACCCCTCCACTTT
CASSLGGGGNSPLHF
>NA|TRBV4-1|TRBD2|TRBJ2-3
TGCGCCAGCAGCCAAGAACTAGCGGGGTGGCAGTCAGATACGCAGTATTTT
CASSQELAGWQSDTQYF
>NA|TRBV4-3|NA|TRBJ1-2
TGCGCCAGCAGCCAAGACCCCACCCCCCCGGGTTATGGCTACACCTTC
CASSQDPTPPGYGYTF
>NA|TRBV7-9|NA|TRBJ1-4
TGTGCCAGCAGCTCGGGACAAGGGTCAACTAATGAAAAACTGTTTTTT
CASSSGQGSTNEKLFF
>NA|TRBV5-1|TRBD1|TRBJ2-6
TGCGCCAGCAGCTCAGGACAGGTTGGGAACGTCCTGACTTTC
CASSSGQVGNVLTF
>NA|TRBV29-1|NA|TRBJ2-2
TGCAGCGTTGACGGCGAGAACACCGGGGAGCTGTTTTTT
CSVDGENTGELFF
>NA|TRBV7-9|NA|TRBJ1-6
TGTGCCAGCAGCTTACTTCAGTCCGGTTCACCCCTCCACTTT
CASSLLQSGSPLHF
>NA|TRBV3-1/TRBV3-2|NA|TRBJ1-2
TGTGCCAGCAGCCAAGATTACAGTGGCGGCTACACCTTC
CASSQDYSGGYTF
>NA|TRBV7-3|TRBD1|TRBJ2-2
TGTGCCAGCAGACTTGACAGGGACACCGGGGAGCTGTTTTTT
CASRLDRDTGELFF
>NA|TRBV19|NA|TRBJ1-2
TGTGCCAGTAGTACCACCGGGGCAGGGATAAACTATGGCTACACCTTC
CASSTTGAGINYGYTF
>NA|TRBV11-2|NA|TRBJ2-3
TGTGCCAGCAGCCAACAGGGATTGGATACGCAGTATTTT
CASSQQGLDTQYF
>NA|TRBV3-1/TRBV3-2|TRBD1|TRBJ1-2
TGTGCCAGCAGCCACGACAGGGGACATAACTATGGCTACACCTTC
CASSHDRGHNYGYTF
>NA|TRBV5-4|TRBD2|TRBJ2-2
TGTGCCAGCAGCCCCCCTGGGAGGGGCGGCACCGGGGAGCTGTTTTTT
CASSPPGRGGTGELFF
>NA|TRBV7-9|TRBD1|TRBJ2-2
TGTGCCAGCAGCGGAGGCCAGGGGGCGGAAACCGGGGAGCTGTTTTTT
CASSGGQGAETGELFF
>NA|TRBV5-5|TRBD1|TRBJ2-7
TGTGCCAGCAGCTTGGCCGACAGGGGAGGAAACTACGAGCAGTACTTC
CASSLADRGGNYEQYF
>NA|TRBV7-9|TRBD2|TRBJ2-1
TGTGCCAGCAGCCCGACTAGCGGGAGTATCGACAATGAGCAGTTCTTC
CASSPTSGSIDNEQFF
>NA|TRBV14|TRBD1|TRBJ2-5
TGTGCCAGCAGGACAGGGAACCAAGAGACCCAGTACTTC
CASRTGNQETQYF
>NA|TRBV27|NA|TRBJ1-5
TGTGCCAGCAGTTTAACAAGACAGTATCAGCCCCAGCATTTT
CASSLTRQYQPQHF
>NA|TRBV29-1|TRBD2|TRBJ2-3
TGCAGCGTGGGGGGGTTGGGTACAGATACGCAGTATTTT
CSVGGLGTDTQYF
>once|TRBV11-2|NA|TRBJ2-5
TGTGCCAGCAGCTTAGAGCTGGGGGAGACCCAGTACTTC
CASSLELGETQYF